The 10 T cell receptor beta chains listed next were all sequenced from one sample in a study of beta chain features in type 1 diabetes. Every isolated RNA sample was fully reverse transcribed, so sequencing captured expressed TCRB transcripts. The assay was immunoSEQ multiplex PCR, and TCRdb's table has in-frame clones only and misses some. The sample carries roughly 150,000 clones, over 7.5% recorded once. Sequencing was carried out using central memory CD4+ T cells from blood. The source is a man aged 18 to 35 in good health.

Here the CDR3 DNA reads TGTGCCAGCAGTTTATCCAGGGAAGAGACCCAGTACTTC. Translation: CASSLSREETQYF. The V call is TRBV27, the J call TRBJ2-5; possible D gene TRBD1, 5 bases. The V and J ends lost 0 bases and 3 bases respectively, with 5 bases between them. In germline, CDR1 is MNHEY, CDR2 SMNVEV (reference sequence). The CDR3 consists of 13 residues.

In its sample, this clone was seen a few times. V is TRBV15 and J is TRBJ1-1; D ambiguous. Germline V gene sequence: CDR1 LNHNV, CDR2 YYDKDF (reference sequence). This CDR3 spans 14 amino acids. Trimming left V 0 bases short and J 0 bases short, with 5 bases between. CDR3 sequence reads: CATSRDPVNTEAFF. DNA of the CDR3: TGTGCCACCAGCAGAGATCCCGTGAACACTGAAGCTTTCTTT.

This clone was recorded a few times. This chain connects TRBV28 to TRBJ2-2; 9 bases line up with TRBD2. V gave up 6 bases and J gave up 2 bases; unmatched junction bases: 7. The CDR3 has 16 amino acids. Germline V lookup: CDR1 MDHEN, CDR2 SYDVKM. This CDR3 is CASSTTSGSNTGELFF. The CDR3 DNA is TGTGCCAGCAGCACGACTAGCGGTTCAAACACCGGGGAGCTGTTTTTT.

The chain uses TRBV7-2 and TRBJ1-5; 7 bases match TRBD1. V lost 5 bases, J lost 10 bases, and 17 bases stayed unmatched. Per the germline V gene, CDR1 is SGHTA and CDR2 is FQGNSA. CDR3 length equals 16 residues. CDR3 in amino acids: CASSRGTVGAVRPQHF. The CDR3 DNA reads TGTGCCAGCAGCCGCGGGACAGTTGGTGCGGTGCGCCCCCAGCATTTT.

In this sample, this clone turned up many times. The chain combines TRBV6-5 with TRBJ2-2, with D possibly TRBD1 on 5 matching bases. This CDR3 has 13 amino acids. The germline CDR1 and CDR2 sequences are MNHEY and SVGAGI. Trimming removed 6 bases at V and 4 bases at J, with 9 bases between. The chain's CDR3 is CASRAGSTGELFF. The CDR3 DNA reads TGTGCCAGCAGGGCAGGGTCCACCGGGGAGCTGTTTTTT.

This clone was counted ten times or more. This sequence joins TRBV28 and TRBJ2-5; TRBD2 matches 10 bases. Germline V lookup: CDR1 MDHEN, CDR2 SYDVKM. This CDR3 has 14 amino acids. V was pared by 7 bases and J by 4 bases, with 6 bases of the junction left unmatched. CDR3 nucleotides: TGTGCCAGCACAGCGGGAGGGTGGGCAGAGACCCAGTACTTC. Residues: CASTAGGWAETQYF.

This clone was found a few times. V and J are TRBV7-3 and TRBJ2-1, with D tentatively TRBD2 (5 bases). Germline V gene sequence: CDR1 SGHTA, CDR2 FQGTGA. The V and J ends lost 5 bases and 10 bases respectively, with 15 bases between them. This CDR3 spans 13 amino acids. In DNA form, the CDR3 reads TGTGCCAGCAGCCTGGACTCTTTTTCCGAGCAGTTCTTC. Translated: CASSLDSFSEQFF. The variable domain in full, with the rest retrieved from reference TRBV7-3 and TRBJ2-1, is GAGVSQTPSNKVTEKGKYVELRCDPISGHTALYWYRQSLGQGPEFLIYFQGTGAADDSGLPNDRFFAVRPEGSVSTLKIQRTERGDSAVYLCASSLDSFSEQFFGPGTRLTVL.

The chain has TRBV7-2 and TRBJ2-6; possible D gene TRBD2, 5 bases. Trimming cost V 9 bases and J 4 bases, with 10 bases left between them. This CDR3 has 13 amino acids. Germline CDR1 is SGHTA and CDR2 is FQGNSA. The CDR3 DNA reads as TGTGCCAGTGACCCGGGGGGGGCCAACGTCCTGACTTTC. Translated: CASDPGGANVLTF.

This clone was seen only once. The CDR3 protein is CASSLTSESTDTQYF. The CDR3 nucleotides read TGCGCCAGCAGCTTGACTAGCGAGAGCACAGATACGCAGTATTTT. The J gene is TRBJ2-3, the V gene TRBV5-1, with TRBD2 matching over 7 bases. The CDR3 has 15 residues. V was pared by 1 base and J by 0 bases, with 2 bases of the junction left unmatched. Germline V lookup: CDR1 SGHRS, CDR2 YFSETQ.

This clone was detected only a few times. CDR3 loop: CASRDSGSTDTQYF. The CDR3 nucleotides are TGTGCCAGCAGAGATAGCGGTAGCACAGATACGCAGTATTTT. The rearrangement links TRBV6-6 to TRBJ2-3, with D possibly being TRBD2 (6 bases). The germline gives CDR1 MNHNY, CDR2 SVGAGI (reference sequence). Between the trimmed V and J ends, which lost 6 bases and 0 bases, there was a span of 10 bases. This CDR3 contains 14 residues.